This TCR beta chain was profiled in a study of blood T cell repertoires in COVID-19. Study context: T cells, B-cell-depleted T cells, or PBMCs provided the cDNA or gDNA that served as material.

Repertoires were generated with immunoSEQ multiplex PCR, while TCRdb's copy carries only in-frame clones and drops some. The sample includes fewer than 350,000 clones, around nine tenths of them seen just once. Germline CDR1 reads SNHLY; CDR2 reads FYNNEI. This CDR3 contains 13 residues. The V gene end was trimmed by 4 bases and the J gene end by 12 bases; junction bases not matched to a gene: 8. The sequence came from a woman aged 40 to 50 who had recovered from COVID-19. The chain combines TRBV2 with TRBJ2-7, with 11 positions matching TRBD1. Sequenced sample: PBMCs or T cells enriched from blood (not recorded which). The CDR3: CASSAWEGQGGYF. As DNA, the CDR3 is TGTGCCAGCAGTGCCTGGGAGGGACAGGGGGGGTACTTC.